Below, 2 T cell receptor beta chains from the same sample are listed, as sequenced in a study of T cell repertoires in cytomegalovirus infection (dated by TCRdb to 2018 to 2020). Sequencer: Illumina HiSeq 1500. TCRdb reprocessing: public reads trimmed at Q25 with fastp, clones called with MiXCR, in-frame beta chains kept. Rows with a matching CDR3 protein are joined into one entry that keeps the most common DNA and genes. This sample gives 54,000 or so distinct CDR3 sequences in total; 25% to 40% of them show up just once. Together, the top ten hold about three quarters of the sample. Their antigens are not known. Source material: PBMCs, sequenced either directly or after in vitro stimulation (not recorded which). The source is a human donor in good health (CMV status not recorded). Some clones in this sample may be carry-over from other donors' samples.

Ten or more counts support this clonotype. V is TRBV7-2 and J is TRBJ2-1; D may correspond to TRBD1 or TRBD2 (7 bases each). The CDR3 is 20 residues long. In germline, CDR1 is SGHTA, CDR2 FQGNSA. V was clipped by 5 bases and J by 3 bases, with 29 bases between them. The DNA for the CDR3 is TGTGCCAGCAGCCAACGAGACTGGGGAGGGGGCCAGGGGGGCTACAATGAGCAGTTCTTC. Translating gives CASSQRDWGGGQGGYNEQFF.

The rearrangement uses TRBV27 and TRBJ2-3; 11 nucleotides agree with TRBD2. V shed 7 bases, J shed 2 bases, and the junction held 14 bases outside the gene matches. The CDR3 length is 18 residues. CDR1 and CDR2 from the germline V gene are MNHEY and SMNVEV (reference sequence). The CDR3: CASNSLAGGFPFTDTQYF. Here the CDR3 DNA reads TGTGCCAGCAATTCTCTAGCGGGGGGTTTCCCATTCACAGATACGCAGTATTTT.